This TCR beta chain was identified in a study of cytomegalovirus exposure and HLA in healthy donors. Looking at the study overall: Around 87 million unique TCRs, all from HLA-typed donors, were included in an early release of the data.

The PCR made use of 60 Vbeta and 13 Jbeta primers. The repertoire was sequenced with immunoSEQ multiplex PCR; TCRdb's copy has only in-frame clones and lacks some. The data show 120,000 to 150,000 clones, about four fifths seen once. From germline, CDR1 is SGHTA and CDR2 FQGTGA. The CDR3 length is 13 residues. V was clipped by 3 bases and J by 4 bases, with 7 bases between them. The receptor comes from a woman aged 40 to 49 in good health and CMV-seropositive. Sequenced material: PBMCs. The chain employs TRBV7-3 and TRBJ1-5; D is uncertain. DNA of the CDR3: TGTGCCAGCAGCTTTGGCAAGAATCAGCCCCAGCATTTT. It codes for CASSFGKNQPQHF.